Given below is one T cell receptor (beta chain) in context. The ends lost 5 bases at V and 4 bases at J; junction bases unmatched: 7. Germline V lookup: CDR1 ENHRY, CDR2 SYGVKD. The CDR3 loop spans 18 amino acids. This record belongs to a study of OX40 agonist ivuxolimab in advanced cancers. As for the study in general: Patients were given ivuxolimab, an antibody that agonizes OX40 (CD134).

Prior autoimmune disease or systemic immunosuppression barred patients. Clones were read by immunoSEQ multiplex PCR, and TCRdb kept only the in-frame ones, dropping some. The sample lists roughly 64,000 clones; 80% to 90% were seen once. The rearrangement uses TRBV10-3 and TRBJ2-2; TRBD2 aligns across 16 bases. Sample: CD4+ or CD8+ T cells sorted from blood, taken in a trial of the OX40 agonist ivuxolimab. This TCR was recovered from an adult with an advanced solid tumor such as melanoma, head and neck, liver or kidney cancer. The DNA of the CDR3 is TGTGCCATCAGTTCGGGACTAGCGGGAGGGCGGAGCACCGGGGAGCTGTTTTTT. Its translation is CAISSGLAGGRSTGELFF.